The 25 T cell receptor beta chains below were found in one sample sequenced in a study of cytomegalovirus exposure and HLA in healthy donors. 13 Jbeta primers and 60 Vbeta primers were used for the PCR. Assay used: immunoSEQ multiplex PCR; TCRdb lists only in-frame clones, some missing. In the table there are some 200,000 clones, about 90% of which are singletons. Sample: PBMCs. The receptor set was obtained from a girl under three years old in good health and CMV-seronegative.

V is TRBV15 and J is TRBJ2-3, with D maybe TRBD2 (5 bases). CDR3 size: 14 residues. The germline CDR1 and CDR2 sequences are LNHNV and YYDKDF (reference sequence). The V and J ends lost 0 bases and 7 bases respectively, with 11 bases between them. Here the CDR3 DNA reads TGTGCCACCAGCAGAGATTGGGAGTCGAATACGCAGTATTTT. Its protein product is CATSRDWESNTQYF.

V and J are TRBV11-2 and TRBJ2-2, with D possibly being TRBD1 (6 bases). CDR3 length equals 15 residues. V was clipped by 4 bases and J by 2 bases, with 11 bases between them. Germline V CDR1 and CDR2: SGHAT, FQNNGV. In DNA, the CDR3 is TGTGCCAGCAGCTCGACAGGACCCAACACCGGGGAGCTGTTTTTT. It is translated as CASSSTGPNTGELFF.

This chain links TRBV4-1 with TRBJ1-2; 7 nucleotides match TRBD1. V shed 4 bases and J 8 bases; nucleotides not matched to a gene: 10. CDR3 length equals 14 residues. Germline V gene data show CDR1 as MGHRA and CDR2 as YSYEKL. Here the CDR3 reads CASSPRGGGWGYTF. The DNA of the CDR3 is TGCGCCAGCAGCCCAAGAGGGGGCGGATGGGGCTACACCTTC.

The genes are TRBV2 and TRBJ2-1; 10 nucleotides align to TRBD2. The CDR3 is 17 residues long. The trim removed 5 bases at V and 2 bases at J, leaving 9 bases unmatched. Germline CDR1 and CDR2: SNHLY and FYNNEI. The CDR3 DNA follows: TGTGCCAGCAGTTCAGACAAACTAGCGGGGACCTACAATGAGCAGTTCTTC. Its translation: CASSSDKLAGTYNEQFF. The full variable domain, in which reference TRBV2 and TRBJ2-1 provide the parts outside the CDR3, is EPEVTQTPSHQVTQMGQEVILRCVPISNHLYFYWYRQILGQKVEFLVSFYNNEISEKSEIFDDQFSVERPDGSNFTLKIRSTKLEDSAMYFCASSSDKLAGTYNEQFFGPGTRLTVL.

This rearrangement joins TRBV29-1 to TRBJ2-1, with TRBD2 identical over 8 bases. Unmatched junction bases numbered 5, after V lost 3 bases and J lost 4 bases. The CDR3 runs to 14 residues. Germline V gene data show CDR1 as SQVTM and CDR2 as ANQGSEA. The chain's CDR3 is CSVETGTRYNEQFF. The CDR3, as DNA: TGCAGCGTTGAGACCGGGACTAGATACAATGAGCAGTTCTTC.

V usage is TRBV13 and J usage is TRBJ2-2; TRBD1 matches at 8 bases. Losses at the gene ends were 6 bases for V and 1 base for J; bases not matched to a gene: 13. CDR1 is PRHDT and CDR2 is FYEKMQ in the germline V gene (reference sequence). The CDR3 is 18 residues long. CDR3 bases: TGTGCCAGCAGGATCTCGCCGGCCGGACAGGGGAACACCGGGGAGCTGTTTTTT. Translating it yields CASRISPAGQGNTGELFF.

The rearrangement joins TRBV7-9 to TRBJ2-7; D is uncertain. The germline CDR1 and CDR2 sequences are SEHNR and FQNEAQ (reference sequence). This CDR3 contains 12 residues. V dropped 5 bases and J dropped 6 bases, with 11 bases sitting between them. The CDR3 spells CASSLHTGEQYF. The CDR3 DNA reads as TGTGCCAGCAGCCTTCACACGGGCGAGCAGTACTTC.

The chain employs TRBV13 and TRBJ2-4; D ambiguous. CDR1 is PRHDT, CDR2 FYEKMQ, per germline (reference sequence). Between the trimmed V and J ends, which lost 2 bases and 2 bases, there was a span of 7 bases. The CDR3 runs to 14 residues. This CDR3 reads CASSLHRSKNIQYF. CDR3 sequence (DNA): TGTGCCAGCAGCTTACACAGATCCAAAAACATTCAGTACTTC.

This clone was counted between two and nine times. The chain is built from TRBV5-1 and TRBJ1-6, with D unresolved. The CDR3 covers 16 residues. Trimming left V 1 base short and J 0 bases short, with 8 bases between. Germline CDR1 is SGHRS and CDR2 is YFSETQ. As DNA, the CDR3 is TGCGCCAGCAGCTTGTCAGGCAGCTCCTATAATTCACCCCTCCACTTT. This sequence encodes CASSLSGSSYNSPLHF.

V and J are TRBV4-1 and TRBJ2-5, with 9 positions matching TRBD1. The CDR3 length is 15 residues. Germline assignment: CDR1 MGHRA and CDR2 YSYEKL. The trim removed 1 base at V and 4 bases at J, leaving 4 bases unmatched. Here the CDR3 DNA reads TGCGCCAGCAGCCAAGGGGACAGGGAGGGAGAGACCCAGTACTTC. This translates into CASSQGDREGETQYF.

The genes are TRBV7-9 and TRBJ2-5; weak D call: TRBD2 (6 bases). The length of the CDR3 is 14 residues. Germline CDR1 and CDR2: SEHNR and FQNEAQ (reference sequence). V was trimmed by 4 bases and J by 5 bases, leaving 14 bases between them. The CDR3 region has the DNA TGTGCCAGCAGCTCAGAGGATGGGGGGGAGACCCAGTACTTC. Its protein product is CASSSEDGGETQYF.

This rearrangement joins TRBV4-1 to TRBJ2-3; D call uncertain. Germline CDR1 is MGHRA and CDR2 is YSYEKL. The CDR3 consists of 17 residues. Trimming cost V 0 bases and J 0 bases, with 13 bases left between them. CDR3 sequence (DNA): TGCGCCAGCAGCCAAGATCGAGCGTTCTCTAGCACAGATACGCAGTATTTT. Its translation is CASSQDRAFSSTDTQYF.

In its sample, this clone was seen a few times. The chain combines TRBV5-1 with TRBJ2-1, with TRBD1 matching over 7 bases. Trimming at V came to 1 base and at J to 10 bases, leaving 5 bases not matched to a gene. The CDR3 runs 13 residues. Germline assignment: CDR1 SGHRS and CDR2 YFSETQ. The CDR3 sequence is CASSLWDSREQFF. The CDR3 DNA reads TGCGCCAGCAGCTTGTGGGACAGCAGAGAGCAGTTCTTC. Full variable domain (missing parts from reference TRBV5-1 and TRBJ2-1): KAGVTQTPRYLIKTRGQQVTLSCSPISGHRSVSWYQQTPGQGLQFLFEYFSETQRNKGNFPGRFSGRQFSNSRSEMNVSTLELGDSALYLCASSLWDSREQFFGPGTRLTVL.

This chain connects TRBV19 to TRBJ2-7; TRBD2 is a possible D gene (6 bases). The CDR3 sequence is 15 residues long. Germline assignment: CDR1 LNHDA and CDR2 SQIVND (reference sequence). Deletions cut 5 bases from V and 5 bases from J, with 19 bases between. CDR3 region: CASSPFGTFLDEQYF. In DNA, the CDR3 is TGTGCCAGTAGTCCATTTGGGACTTTCCTTGACGAGCAGTACTTC.

The chain couples TRBV7-8 to TRBJ2-2; 7 nucleotides align to TRBD2. The germline gives CDR1 SGHVS, CDR2 FQNEAQ. V was clipped by 3 bases and J by 2 bases; unmatched bases: 3. This CDR3 has 15 amino acids. CDR3 region: CASSLTSRNTGELFF. CDR3 bases: TGTGCCAGCAGCTTGACTAGCCGAAACACCGGGGAGCTGTTTTTT.

This clone was counted a few times. This chain joins TRBV6-1 and TRBJ2-5, with a possible D match to TRBD2 (6 bases). The germline V gene has CDR1 MNHNS and CDR2 SASEGT. Deletions cut 5 bases from V and 4 bases from J, with 8 bases between. There are 12 residues in the CDR3. CDR3 region: CASSTGVETQYF. In DNA form, the CDR3 reads TGTGCCAGCAGTACGGGAGTAGAGACCCAGTACTTC.

The J gene is TRBJ2-1, the V gene TRBV30; a possible D gene is TRBD2 (6 bases). The CDR3 length is 15 residues. In germline, CDR1 is GTSNPN, CDR2 SVGIG (reference sequence). V lost 2 bases and J 2 bases, leaving 13 bases between the germline ends. The CDR3 sequence: CAWSPSPGAYNEQFF. CDR3 sequence (DNA): TGTGCCTGGAGTCCCTCCCCGGGAGCCTACAATGAGCAGTTCTTC.

The genes are TRBV7-9 and TRBJ1-1, with TRBD1 as a possible D gene (5 bases). The V gene lost 5 bases and the J gene lost 5 bases, with 12 bases spanning the gap. There are 13 residues in the CDR3. CDR1 SEHNR and CDR2 FQNEAQ come from the germline V gene (reference sequence). The CDR3 nucleotides are TGTGCCAGCAGCAGCGGGGCAGAGACTGAAGCTTTCTTT. Its translation is CASSSGAETEAFF.

The chain links TRBV6-1 to TRBJ1-2; no clear D. Germline loops: CDR1 MNHNS, CDR2 SASEGT. CDR3 length equals 14 residues. The germline V and J ends were trimmed by 0 bases and 5 bases, with 10 bases remaining between them. DNA for the CDR3: TGTGCCAGCAGTGAAGCCGTGGGCGCTTATGGCTACACCTTC. It is translated as CASSEAVGAYGYTF.

The rearrangement uses TRBV5-1 and TRBJ2-4; weak D call: TRBD2 (5 bases). This CDR3 spans 15 amino acids. V dropped 4 bases and J dropped 5 bases, with 16 bases sitting between them. CDR1 is SGHRS and CDR2 is YFSETQ in the germline V gene. In nucleotides, the CDR3 is TGCGCCAGCAGCCCCAGAGGGCGAGGACAAAACATTCAGTACTTC. Protein product: CASSPRGRGQNIQYF.

The table lists this clone with a count of one. The V gene is TRBV15, the J gene TRBJ2-7; 9 bases line up with TRBD1. The germline V gene has CDR1 LNHNV and CDR2 YYDKDF (reference sequence). The length of the CDR3 is 15 residues. The trim removed 0 bases at V and 4 bases at J, leaving 4 bases unmatched. The CDR3 DNA follows: TGTGCCACCAGCAGAGACCGTGGACAGGGGTACGAGCAGTACTTC. Its translation is CATSRDRGQGYEQYF.

A single count supports this clone. The genes are TRBV6-6 and TRBJ2-3; TRBD1 is a possible D gene (7 bases). The CDR3 is made up of 15 amino acids. V lost 2 bases and J lost 1, with 10 bases in between. CDR1 and CDR2 (germline): MNHNY, SVGAGI (reference sequence). This CDR3 is CASSYDREGTDTQYF. The CDR3 nucleotides read TGTGCCAGCAGTTACGACAGGGAGGGCACAGATACGCAGTATTTT.

The chain is built from TRBV2 and TRBJ1-1; TRBD1 is a possible D gene (5 bases). Trimming took 6 bases from V and 0 from J, leaving 8 bases between them. Germline V lookup: CDR1 SNHLY, CDR2 FYNNEI. The CDR3 has 13 amino acids. The CDR3 nucleotides are TGTGCCAGCAGGGACAAACTGAACACTGAAGCTTTCTTT. Protein: CASRDKLNTEAFF.

The chain uses TRBV12-5 and TRBJ2-2; TRBD1 is a possible D gene (5 bases). The germline V and J ends were trimmed by 6 bases and 5 bases, with 10 bases remaining between them. The CDR3 has 13 residues. From germline, CDR1 is LGHNT and CDR2 FRNRAP. CDR3 DNA sequence: TGTGCTAGTGGGTCCCCAGGGACCGGGGAGCTGTTTTTT. It yields the protein CASGSPGTGELFF.

The chain carries TRBV19 and TRBJ2-4; 10 bases fit TRBD1. V lost 5 bases, J lost 2 bases, and 12 bases stayed unmatched. Germline-derived CDR1 and CDR2 are LNHDA and SQIVND (reference sequence). This CDR3 spans 18 amino acids. This chain's CDR3 is CASSQIGGTGASKNIQYF. The CDR3 DNA follows: TGTGCCAGTAGTCAGATAGGCGGGACAGGGGCGTCCAAAAACATTCAGTACTTC.